This is a list of T cell receptor beta chains from one sample in a study of blood T cell repertoires in COVID-19. Profiling relied on immunoSEQ multiplex PCR, and the TCRdb table lists in-frame clones only, not all of them. This table holds 250,000 to 350,000 clones, 70% to 90% found once. Specimen: PBMCs or T cells enriched from blood (not recorded which). The receptors here all came from a woman aged 30 to 39 who had recovered from COVID-19. The CDR3 runs from the conserved cysteine through the conserved F or W. A D gene is named only where the DNA matches it firmly. Some rows mark clone size as missing; the rest say once, few, many or name a class of expanded clone.

V: TRBV4-1; size: NA; J: TRBJ1-3; D: NA; DNA: TGCGCCAGCAGCCAAGATAGCTCCGGGGTCTCTGGAAACACCATATATTTT; CDR3: CASSQDSSGVSGNTIYF
V: TRBV28; size: NA; J: TRBJ2-7; D: TRBD2; DNA: TGTGCCAGCAGTCCAGAACTAGCGGAGGGGCCGGCCTACGAGCAGTACTTC; CDR3: CASSPELAEGPAYEQYF
V: TRBV5-4; size: NA; J: TRBJ2-3; D: NA; DNA: TGTGCCAGCAGCGCGGGACGGACAACACCTAGCACAGATACGCAGTATTTT; CDR3: CASSAGRTTPSTDTQYF
V: TRBV15; size: few; J: TRBJ2-5; D: TRBD2; DNA: TGTGCCACCAGCAGAGGGGGGACTAGCGGGGCAATGTTGGGAGAGACCCAGTACTTC; CDR3: CATSRGGTSGAMLGETQYF
V: TRBV5-1; size: NA; J: TRBJ1-1; D: TRBD1; DNA: TGCGCCAGCAGCCGAGACAGGGGCCCTGAAGCTTTCTTT; CDR3: CASSRDRGPEAFF
V: TRBV7-5; size: NA; J: TRBJ1-1; D: NA; DNA: TGTGCCAGAAGCTTAGCGCGGGGGAACACTGAAGCTTTCTTT; CDR3: CARSLARGNTEAFF
V: TRBV28; size: NA; J: TRBJ2-2; D: TRBD1; DNA: TGTGCCAGCAGTTTGTTAGGGACAGCGAACACCGGGGAGCTGTTTTTT; CDR3: CASSLLGTANTGELFF
V: TRBV2; size: many; J: TRBJ2-7; D: NA; DNA: TGTGCCAGCGGGCTCTCCTACGAGCAGTACTTC; CDR3: CASGLSYEQYF
V: TRBV5-1; size: few; J: TRBJ1-4; D: NA; DNA: TGCGCCAGCAGCTTGGAAGGCACGGAGGATGAAAAACTGTTTTTT; CDR3: CASSLEGTEDEKLFF
V: TRBV29-1; size: once; J: TRBJ1-2; D: NA; DNA: TGCAGCGTTGAAGAGGGGGGGAACTATGGCTACACCTTC; CDR3: CSVEEGGNYGYTF
V: TRBV4-2; size: once; J: TRBJ1-5; D: NA; DNA: TGTGCCAGCAGCCATGACAGGTATCAGCCCCAGCATTTT; CDR3: CASSHDRYQPQHF
V: TRBV7-8; size: NA; J: TRBJ1-6; D: NA; DNA: TGTGCCAGCAGCTTATACAGGAGAGCTAGCTCCTATAATTCACCCCTCCACTTT; CDR3: CASSLYRRASSYNSPLHF
V: TRBV27; size: NA; J: TRBJ1-1; D: NA; DNA: TGTGCCAGCAGTTTATCGGGGCTAAACACTGAAGCTTTCTTT; CDR3: CASSLSGLNTEAFF
V: TRBV29-1; size: NA; J: TRBJ1-2; D: NA; DNA: TGCAGCGTATCCGGGGAAAGTGGGGGGGGCTATGGCTACACCTTC; CDR3: CSVSGESGGGYGYTF
V: TRBV11-2; size: NA; J: TRBJ2-3; D: NA; DNA: TGTGCCAGCAGCTTAGTATTAGTCCCAGATACGCAGTATTTT; CDR3: CASSLVLVPDTQYF
V: TRBV3-1/TRBV3-2; size: NA; J: TRBJ1-4; D: NA; DNA: TGTGCCAGCAGCCAAGGCGTATCAACTAATGAAAAACTGTTTTTT; CDR3: CASSQGVSTNEKLFF
V: TRBV24-1; size: NA; J: TRBJ2-2; D: TRBD1; DNA: TGTGCCACCAGTGATGACTCCGGGACAGGGGCCGGGGAGCTGTTTTTT; CDR3: CATSDDSGTGAGELFF
V: TRBV19; size: NA; J: TRBJ1-2; D: TRBD1; DNA: TGTGCCAGTAGTATAGATGAGGGCCCTGGACAGGGCGCGGGCTACACCTTC; CDR3: CASSIDEGPGQGAGYTF
V: TRBV2; size: once; J: TRBJ2-7; D: NA; DNA: TGTGCCAGCAGCTACCGCCCCTACGAGCAGTACTTC; CDR3: CASSYRPYEQYF
V: TRBV23-1; size: NA; J: TRBJ1-6; D: TRBD1; DNA: TGCGCCAGCAGTAAAGGCCCTCACAGGGGAAGGTCACCCCTCCACTTT; CDR3: CASSKGPHRGRSPLHF
V: TRBV28; size: NA; J: TRBJ1-6; D: TRBD1; DNA: TGTGCCAGCCTGGGACAGGGCCATTCACCCCTCCACTTT; CDR3: CASLGQGHSPLHF
V: TRBV29-1; size: NA; J: TRBJ2-7; D: NA; DNA: TGCAGCGTTGTCCGGGAAGGGTTCGCCTACGAGCAGTACTTC; CDR3: CSVVREGFAYEQYF
V: TRBV15; size: NA; J: TRBJ1-4; D: TRBD1; DNA: TGTGCCACCAGCAGTGACAGGGATGAAAAACTGTTTTTT; CDR3: CATSSDRDEKLFF
V: TRBV6-1; size: NA; J: TRBJ1-6; D: TRBD1; DNA: TGTGCCAGCAGTGAAGGGGCAGGGGGCAATACGTCACCCCTCCACTTT; CDR3: CASSEGAGGNTSPLHF
V: TRBV28; size: NA; J: TRBJ2-2; D: TRBD2; DNA: TGTGCCAGCAGTCCAGCGGGAGGGCTTAACACCGGGGAGCTGTTTTTT; CDR3: CASSPAGGLNTGELFF
V: TRBV12-5; size: NA; J: TRBJ1-2; D: TRBD1; DNA: TGTGCTAGTGGACCCGGGACAGGGCTTAGCGGCTACACCTTC; CDR3: CASGPGTGLSGYTF
V: TRBV27; size: NA; J: TRBJ1-6; D: TRBD1; DNA: TGTGCCAGCAGTCTTTCACCTCCCGGGACAGGGCGTAATTCACCCCTCCACTTT; CDR3: CASSLSPPGTGRNSPLHF
V: TRBV3-1/TRBV3-2; size: NA; J: TRBJ1-4; D: TRBD1; DNA: TGTGCCAGCAGCCGAGTCCCGACGAGGACAGGCGCTAATGAAAAACTGTTTTTT; CDR3: CASSRVPTRTGANEKLFF
V: TRBV28; size: once; J: TRBJ2-7; D: TRBD1; DNA: TGTGCCAGCAGTTCACCGGGACAGAAATCCTACGAGCAGTACTTC; CDR3: CASSSPGQKSYEQYF
V: TRBV7-2; size: NA; J: TRBJ1-5; D: TRBD1; DNA: TGTGCCAGCAGCTTAGAAAGCCTCGGACAGGGACCAAGGGGGGCCCAGCATTTT; CDR3: CASSLESLGQGPRGAQHF
V: TRBV18; size: NA; J: TRBJ1-5; D: TRBD1; DNA: TGTGCCAGCTCAGTCCTTGGGACAGACGGACAGCCCCAGCATTTT; CDR3: CASSVLGTDGQPQHF
V: TRBV7-6; size: NA; J: TRBJ1-1; D: NA; DNA: TGTGCCAGCAGCTTACCTCGGGGGGGGGATAACACTGAAGCTTTCTTT; CDR3: CASSLPRGGDNTEAFF
V: TRBV29-1; size: NA; J: TRBJ1-1; D: TRBD1; DNA: TGCAGCGTTGCGCCGGGACAGGCCAACACTGAAGCTTTCTTT; CDR3: CSVAPGQANTEAFF